The 29 T cell receptor beta chains presented below share a single source sample, sequenced in a study of preoperative IRX-2 immunotherapy in early breast cancer. Specified treatment: preoperative locoregional IRX-2 cytokine immunotherapy. Produced via immunoSEQ multiplex PCR; TCRdb's table is partial and in-frame only. Among around 62,000 clones listed, approximately 95% were seen once. This specimen was acquired from a patient treated with IRX-2 immunotherapy. The receptors were sampled from a human donor with breast cancer.

CDR3 DNA sequence: TGTGCCTGGAGTCTCGAGACCCAGTACTTC. Translated: CAWSLETQYF. The J gene is TRBJ2-5, the V gene TRBV30; D not resolved. The CDR3 has 10 residues. Germline V CDR1 and CDR2: GTSNPN, SVGIG (reference sequence). V was clipped by 2 bases and J by 5 bases, with 3 bases between them.

The chain combines TRBV7-2 with TRBJ2-3; 8 nucleotides line up with TRBD2. This CDR3 is 16 amino acids long. From germline, CDR1 is SGHTA and CDR2 FQGNSA. V dropped 1 base and J dropped 0; count of bases not matched to a gene: 3. The CDR3 sequence: CASSLGPGGSTDTQYF. CDR3 bases: TGTGCCAGCAGCTTAGGGCCGGGAGGGAGCACAGATACGCAGTATTTT.

The chain combines TRBV6-5 with TRBJ2-1; the D is unclear. Germline V gene lookup returns CDR1 MNHEY and CDR2 SVGAGI. The germline V and J ends were trimmed by 2 bases and 5 bases, with 13 bases remaining between them. The CDR3 consists of 15 residues. CDR3 bases: TGTGCCAGCAGTTACCTTAAGGTGGGCAACAATGAGCAGTTCTTC. It yields the protein CASSYLKVGNNEQFF.

The chain has TRBV6-5 and TRBJ1-4; tentative D call: TRBD1 (5 bases). Germline assignment: CDR1 MNHEY and CDR2 SVGAGI. CDR3 length: 16 amino acids. V lost 0 bases and J lost 7, with 15 bases in between. The chain's CDR3 is CASSYSILRRGEKLFF. The CDR3 DNA reads as TGTGCCAGCAGTTACTCCATTTTACGAAGGGGTGAAAAACTGTTTTTT.

This chain uses TRBV7-2 with TRBJ1-2; possible D gene TRBD1, 6 bases. The CDR3 length is 14 residues. CDR1 is SGHTA and CDR2 is FQGNSA in the germline V gene. Trimming took 5 bases from V and 3 from J, leaving 13 bases between them. The CDR3 loop reads CASSTTGWDYGYTF. CDR3 coding DNA: TGTGCCAGCAGCACCACAGGGTGGGACTATGGCTACACCTTC.

The CDR3 coding sequence is TGTGCCAGCAGCCCGGGGACACCCAACGAAGGCTACACCTTC. Its protein product is CASSPGTPNEGYTF. V and J are TRBV7-6 and TRBJ1-2; tentative D call: TRBD1 (6 bases). Germline V gives CDR1 SGHVS, CDR2 FNYEAQ. Trimming pared 5 bases from V and 8 bases from J, leaving 18 bases between. This CDR3 is built from 14 residues.

The gene calls are TRBV11-2 and TRBJ2-7, with 9 bases that match TRBD2. This CDR3 contains 17 residues. Germline V gene sequence: CDR1 SGHAT, CDR2 FQNNGV. V was clipped by 5 bases and J by 4 bases; unmatched bases: 15. The CDR3 bases are TGTGCCAGCAGCAAGGTACCCGTGGTAGCGGGAGAGTACGAGCAGTACTTC. Its protein product is CASSKVPVVAGEYEQYF.

The rearrangement joins TRBV27 to TRBJ2-3; TRBD1 is a possible D gene (5 bases). V lost 1 base to trimming and J lost 4 bases, with 12 bases between them. The CDR3 consists of 15 residues. Per germline, CDR1 MNHEY and CDR2 SMNVEV (reference sequence). CDR3 sequence reads: CASSLWRQPADTQYF. Written as DNA, the CDR3 is TGTGCCAGCAGTTTATGGAGACAGCCTGCAGATACGCAGTATTTT.

V is TRBV7-6 and J is TRBJ2-3; possibly TRBD2 for D (5 bases). The V gene lost 0 bases and the J gene lost 1 base, with 5 bases spanning the gap. Germline-derived CDR1 and CDR2 are SGHVS and FNYEAQ. This CDR3 spans 14 amino acids. CDR3 sequence reads: CASSLAEGTDTQYF. The CDR3 region has the DNA TGTGCCAGCAGCTTAGCGGAGGGCACAGATACGCAGTATTTT. The full variable domain, with the rest looked up from reference TRBV7-6 and TRBJ2-3, is GAGVSQSPRYKVTKRGQDVALRCDPISGHVSLYWYRQALGQGPEFLTYFNYEAQQDKSGLPNDRFSAERPEGSISTLTIQRTEQRDSAMYRCASSLAEGTDTQYFGPGTRLTVL.

The V gene is TRBV5-1, the J gene TRBJ2-7; 10 bases fit TRBD2. V shed 4 bases, J shed 2 bases, and the junction held 9 bases outside the gene matches. Germline V gene lookup returns CDR1 SGHRS and CDR2 YFSETQ. The CDR3 loop spans 16 amino acids. Here the CDR3 reads CASSLTRTSGAYEQYF. The CDR3 nucleotides read TGCGCCAGCAGCCTCACTAGGACTAGCGGAGCCTACGAGCAGTACTTC.

This chain links TRBV19 with TRBJ1-1, with D hard to call. Trimming stripped 3 bases from V and 0 bases from J, with 17 bases between. The CDR3 spans 17 residues. CDR1 and CDR2 from the germline V gene are LNHDA and SQIVND (reference sequence). CDR3 nucleotide sequence: TGTGCCAGTAGTATTGGGGTTACGGTGATGATGAACACTGAAGCTTTCTTT. This translates into CASSIGVTVMMNTEAFF.

The V gene is TRBV11-2, the J gene TRBJ1-1; tentative D call: TRBD1 (5 bases). V lost 3 bases, J lost 1 base, and 15 bases lay in between. Per the germline V gene, CDR1 is SGHAT and CDR2 is FQNNGV. The CDR3 loop spans 16 amino acids. In DNA form, the CDR3 reads TGTGCCAGCAGCTTGCAGGGTGGTTATGGGAACACTGAAGCTTTCTTT. The encoded protein is CASSLQGGYGNTEAFF.

The chain uses TRBV6-5 and TRBJ2-2; D is possibly TRBD1 (5 bases). V lost 8 bases, J lost 1 base, and 11 bases lay in between. Germline V gene data show CDR1 as MNHEY and CDR2 as SVGAGI. The CDR3 is made up of 14 amino acids. CDR3 residues: CASSRQGNTGELFF. CDR3 sequence (DNA): TGTGCCAGCTCCCGGCAGGGGAACACCGGGGAGCTGTTTTTT.

V and J are TRBV5-4 and TRBJ2-7, with TRBD1 matching 7 bases. Germline CDR1 reads SGHNT; CDR2 reads YYREEE (reference sequence). CDR3 length equals 14 residues. V gave up 7 bases and J gave up 3 bases; unmatched junction bases: 10. CDR3 sequence: CASSPGTVHYEQYF. The CDR3 DNA follows: TGTGCCAGCTCTCCCGGGACAGTCCACTACGAGCAGTACTTC.

This clone was picked up one time. The rearrangement links TRBV14 to TRBJ2-5; no reliable D call. The J call could be wrong; TRBJ2-7 is a better fit for the DNA end. This CDR3 has 12 amino acids. CDR1 and CDR2 (germline): SGHDN, FVKESK. This CDR3 is CASSQSHYEQYF. DNA for the CDR3: TGTGCCAGCAGCCAAAGTCACTACGAGCAGTACTTC.

The sample holds one count of this clone. The genes are TRBV27 and TRBJ2-2; TRBD2 agrees at 8 bases. CDR1 and CDR2 from the germline V gene are MNHEY and SMNVEV (reference sequence). The CDR3 has 16 amino acids. The junction had 13 bases not matched to a gene; V was cut back by 6 bases and J by 7 bases. As DNA, the CDR3 is TGTGCCAGCAGGCAAGGGGCGGGACTAGAAGGCGGGGAGCTGTTTTTT. Protein: CASRQGAGLEGGELFF.

The chain carries TRBV15 and TRBJ2-2, with D unclear. Germline lookup yields CDR1 LNHNV and CDR2 YYDKDF (reference sequence). The CDR3 has 12 residues. Deletions cut 11 bases from V and 6 bases from J, with 13 bases between. The CDR3 sequence is CASRSYPGELFF. DNA of the CDR3: TGTGCCTCAAGATCGTATCCCGGGGAGCTGTTTTTT.

The chain couples TRBV15 to TRBJ2-7; D ambiguous. The CDR3 covers 14 residues. Germline CDR1 reads LNHNV; CDR2 reads YYDKDF (reference sequence). V lost 9 bases and J 0 bases, leaving 15 bases between the germline ends. CDR3 bases: TGTGCCACAAACGCCCTTTACAGCTCCTACGAGCAGTACTTC. This codes for CATNALYSSYEQYF.

This clone was seen just once. The chain uses TRBV15 and TRBJ2-2, with TRBD1 as a possible D gene (6 bases). The CDR3 runs to 14 residues. Per germline, CDR1 LNHNV and CDR2 YYDKDF (reference sequence). Trimming shortened V by 2 bases and J by 5 bases, and 9 bases separated the two germline ends. The CDR3 here is CATSRHRETGELFF. The CDR3 DNA sequence: TGTGCCACCAGCAGACACAGGGAAACCGGGGAGCTGTTTTTT.

The J gene is TRBJ2-3, the V gene TRBV29-1; D ambiguous. Trimming stripped 7 bases from V and 2 bases from J, with 13 bases between. This CDR3 is 13 amino acids long. Germline CDR1 reads SQVTM; CDR2 reads ANQGSEA. This chain's CDR3 is CSAQLSVTDTQYF. CDR3 nucleotide sequence: TGCAGCGCCCAACTAAGTGTCACAGATACGCAGTATTTT.

The chain employs TRBV19 and TRBJ2-1; TRBD2 agrees at 11 bases. Trimming at V came to 4 bases and at J to 0 bases, leaving 8 bases not matched to a gene. CDR3 length: 18 residues. CDR1 LNHDA and CDR2 SQIVND come from the germline V gene (reference sequence). Here the CDR3 DNA reads TGTGCCAGTAGTAGGGGACTAGCGGAACTTCCCTCCTACAATGAGCAGTTCTTC. Its protein product is CASSRGLAELPSYNEQFF.

This chain links TRBV5-4 with TRBJ2-1, with D maybe TRBD1 (6 bases). There are 14 residues in the CDR3. Germline lookup yields CDR1 SGHNT and CDR2 YYREEE (reference sequence). V lost 2 bases, J lost 5 bases, and 11 bases lay in between. CDR3 nucleotide sequence: TGTGCCAGCAGCTTAACGGACAGCCACAATGAGCAGTTCTTC. Protein: CASSLTDSHNEQFF.

This chain joins TRBV5-1 and TRBJ1-2; D remains ambiguous. This CDR3 contains 14 residues. The V end was cut by 0 bases, the J end by 3 bases, with 9 bases between. CDR1 and CDR2 from the germline V gene are SGHRS and YFSETQ. The CDR3 loop reads CASSLGADHYGYTF. The CDR3 coding sequence is TGCGCCAGCAGCTTGGGGGCAGACCACTATGGCTACACCTTC. The variable domain in full, with the rest retrieved from reference TRBV5-1 and TRBJ1-2, is KAGVTQTPRYLIKTRGQQVTLSCSPISGHRSVSWYQQTPGQGLQFLFEYFSETQRNKGNFPGRFSGRQFSNSRSEMNVSTLELGDSALYLCASSLGADHYGYTFGSGTRLTVV.

The gene calls are TRBV6-6 and TRBJ2-2, with a possible D match to TRBD2 (5 bases). Trimming took off 2 bases at V and 1 base at J, with 11 bases between the two ends. CDR1 is MNHNY and CDR2 is SVGAGI in the germline V gene (reference sequence). This CDR3 region has 16 residues. In nucleotides, the CDR3 is TGTGCCAGCAGTTACAGGCCGGGGTTGAACACCGGGGAGCTGTTTTTT. It specifies CASSYRPGLNTGELFF.

In the case of this clone: This same CDR3 is encoded by further DNA sequences in the sample. V and J are TRBV27 and TRBJ1-2; TRBD1 aligns across 7 bases. The CDR3 sequence is 14 residues long. In germline, CDR1 is MNHEY, CDR2 SMNVEV (reference sequence). V dropped 3 bases and J dropped 11; count of bases not matched to a gene: 12. CDR3: CASSFNRDRNSYTF. The CDR3 DNA follows: TGTGCCAGCAGTTTCAACCGGGACAGAAATAGTTACACCTTC.

J is TRBJ2-6 and V is TRBV28; D gene unclear. V shed 6 bases and J shed 2 bases, with 2 bases lying between them. This CDR3 region has 12 residues. Germline CDR1 and CDR2: MDHEN and SYDVKM. CDR3 amino acids: CASRTGANVLTF. CDR3 bases: TGTGCCAGCAGGACTGGGGCCAACGTCCTGACTTTC.

The genes are TRBV4-2 and TRBJ2-3, with TRBD2 matching 10 bases. Germline-derived CDR1 and CDR2 are LGHNA and YNFKEQ. V dropped 3 bases and J dropped 5; count of bases not matched to a gene: 5. This CDR3 comprises 15 residues. CDR3 amino acids: CASSQLAGEQDTQYF. CDR3 DNA: TGTGCCAGCAGCCAGCTAGCGGGAGAGCAAGATACGCAGTATTTT.

The rearrangement links TRBV7-2 to TRBJ2-1; 9 bases align to TRBD2. Per germline, CDR1 SGHTA and CDR2 FQGNSA. The CDR3 has 16 residues. With 5 bases clipped from V and 8 bases from J, the junction kept 13 bases outside the gene matches. CDR3 sequence: CASSLFSGRGGDEQFF. CDR3 bases: TGTGCCAGCAGCCTATTTAGCGGGAGAGGAGGAGATGAGCAGTTCTTC.

The J gene is TRBJ1-6, the V gene TRBV5-1, with a possible D match to TRBD1 (6 bases). Looked up from germline, CDR1 is SGHRS and CDR2 is YFSETQ. The V and J ends lost 4 bases and 4 bases respectively, with 12 bases between them. The CDR3 totals 15 residues. CDR3 DNA: TGCGCCAGCAGCCCCGGGACAAGTTATAATTCACCCCTCCACTTT. Translating gives CASSPGTSYNSPLHF.